The sequence of this T cell receptor beta chain was determined in a study of response to subunit inactivated influenza vaccine. V lost 4 bases to trimming and J lost 6 bases; unmatched junction nucleotides: 6. The CDR3 contains 14 residues. TCRdb re-called the RT-PCR reads through MiXCR, storing one row per CDR3 protein. Of hundreds of thousands of distinct CDR3 sequences listed, roughly 10% were seen once; the top ten hold approximately 9.9%. This clonotype was picked up a small number of times. Separately, the same data were catalogued under a study of T cells expressing NK-cell markers. That source reports: Beta-chain TCR cDNA was generated via 5'RACE template switching with UMIs. HCMV seropositivity characterized most of the eight sequenced donors, and seronegativity one.

Sequenced material: PBMCs from blood, taken on the day of vaccination. This sequence originates from a man in his fifties who received an inactivated influenza vaccine. J is TRBJ2-5 and V is TRBV12-3 or TRBV12-4; 9 bases match TRBD1. Here the CDR3 reads CASSSGTGFQTQYF. The CDR3 DNA sequence: TGTGCCAGCAGTTCCGGGACAGGGTTCCAGACCCAGTACTTC.